A selection of T cell receptor beta chains follows, all from one sample in a study of blood T cells in healthy people across ages. TCRdb used MiXCR to reprocess the 5' RACE reads, holding one entry per CDR3 protein. The sample carries around 800,000 distinct CDR3 sequences, roughly 25% recorded once. These data were likewise used in another study, on T cells of mothers and their children.

Sequencing was performed on blood. Receptors originate from a boy aged 10-17 years in good health. The CDR3 runs from the conserved cysteine through the conserved F or W. A D gene is named only where the DNA matches it firmly. Where a row states a size, it is once, few, many or the class of an expanded clone; other rows omit it.

few	.	TRBV15	TRBJ1-2	TGTGCCACCAGCAGCGACATATATGGCTACACCTTC	CATSSDIYGYTF
.	.	TRBV5-1	TRBJ2-7	TGCGCCAGCAGCTTGGCCGGGGGCTTTCGGTTCTCCTACGAGCAGTACTTC	CASSLAGGFRFSYEQYF
few	.	TRBV20-1	TRBJ2-2	TGCAGTGCTAGGGGTAGTATCGGGGAGCTGTTTTTT	CSARGSIGELFF
.	TRBD1	TRBV7-9	TRBJ2-7	TGTGCCAGCAGCTCCATTGGACTCACAGGGGACTACGAGCAGTACTTC	CASSSIGLTGDYEQYF
.	TRBD1	TRBV6-1	TRBJ2-4	TGTGCCAGCAAAGGACAGGTCATAGCCAAAAACATTCAGTACTTC	CASKGQVIAKNIQYF
.	.	TRBV12-3/TRBV12-4	TRBJ2-5	TGTGCCAGCACCGGGTCGACCGAAGAGACCCAGTACTTC	CASTGSTEETQYF
.	.	TRBV7-9	TRBJ2-3	TGTGCCAGCAGCCAAGCGAAGGCTGCTAGCACAGATACGCAGTATTTT	CASSQAKAASTDTQYF
.	.	TRBV6-5	TRBJ2-5	TGTGCCAGCAAGCCCGAGGGCTTGGAGACCCAGTACTTC	CASKPEGLETQYF
.	TRBD1	TRBV20-1	TRBJ1-6	TGCAGTGCTAGAGATCCTAGGACAGGGGTCTCACCCCTCCACTTT	CSARDPRTGVSPLHF
.	.	TRBV5-1	TRBJ2-7	TGCGCCAGCAGCTTGGACGGGGGACCCTCCTACGAGCAGTACTTC	CASSLDGGPSYEQYF
.	.	TRBV6-5	TRBJ2-7	TGTGCCAGCAGTTACTCGATGACCCTCTACGAGCAGTACTTC	CASSYSMTLYEQYF
few	.	TRBV11-1	TRBJ2-1	TGTGCCAGCAGCTCAAAGGCTGGAGGGGGCGGGTACAATGAGCAGTTCTTC	CASSSKAGGGGYNEQFF
few	TRBD2	TRBV6-1	TRBJ2-7	TGTGCCAGCAGTGAAGCGCAGGGACTAGCGGTTCAGTACTTC	CASSEAQGLAVQYF
few	TRBD2	TRBV11-2	TRBJ2-3	TGTGCCAGCAGCTTATGGGGACTAGCAGTCACGGATACGCAGTATTTT	CASSLWGLAVTDTQYF
few	.	TRBV18	TRBJ2-6	TGTGCCAGCTCATCCAGCAGGGGGGCCAACGTCCTGACTTTC	CASSSSRGANVLTF
.	.	TRBV10-2	TRBJ2-2	TGCGCCAGCAGTAGGGGGACAAGGCCGAACACCGGGGAGCTGTTTTTT	CASSRGTRPNTGELFF
few	TRBD2	TRBV6-5	TRBJ2-1	TGTGCCAGCAGTTTGGGTTTACTAAAGCGGGGCGATTCCTACAATGAGCAGTTCTTC	CASSLGLLKRGDSYNEQFF
few	TRBD1	TRBV13	TRBJ2-4	TGTGCCAGCAGCTCGGACAGGGGGCTTTCCAAAAACATTCAGTACTTC	CASSSDRGLSKNIQYF
few	.	TRBV6-5	TRBJ2-5	TGTGCCAGCAGTTCCGGGGAAGGTGAGACCCAGTACTTC	CASSSGEGETQYF
few	.	TRBV29-1	TRBJ2-3	TGCAGCGGGGGGGTCACAGATACGCAGTATTTT	CSGGVTDTQYF
few	TRBD2	TRBV28	TRBJ2-7	TGTGCCAGCAGTCGGGGGGGAACTAATTCCTACGAGCAGTACTTC	CASSRGGTNSYEQYF
.	TRBD2	TRBV28	TRBJ2-1	TGTGCCAGCCGCGGGACTAGCGGGAGGAATGAGCAGTTCTTC	CASRGTSGRNEQFF
.	.	TRBV2	TRBJ2-7	TGTGCCAGCAGTGAATGGGAGGACAGGCGGCCCGAGCAGTACTTC	CASSEWEDRRPEQYF
.	.	TRBV29-1	TRBJ2-7	TGCAGCGTTGATGTTGAGGGAGAAGGCTACGAGCAGTACTTC	CSVDVEGEGYEQYF
few	.	TRBV2	TRBJ2-5	TGTGCCAGCAGTGAAGGAGGACAGGGAGGGGAGACCCAGTACTTC	CASSEGGQGGETQYF
.	.	TRBV7-2	TRBJ2-5	TGTGCCAGCAGCACGACTAGGATCCCCGGGTTCTTC	CASSTTRIPGFF
.	.	TRBV5-1	TRBJ2-7	TGCGCCAGCAGCCTGGTTGGGACGGGGGCCGTGAATTACGGGCAGTACTTC	CASSLVGTGAVNYGQYF
.	.	TRBV2	TRBJ2-3	TGTGCCAGCAGTGAAGAGGGGGTATACTTTGGCACAGATACGCAGTGTTTT	CASSEEGVYFGTDTQCF